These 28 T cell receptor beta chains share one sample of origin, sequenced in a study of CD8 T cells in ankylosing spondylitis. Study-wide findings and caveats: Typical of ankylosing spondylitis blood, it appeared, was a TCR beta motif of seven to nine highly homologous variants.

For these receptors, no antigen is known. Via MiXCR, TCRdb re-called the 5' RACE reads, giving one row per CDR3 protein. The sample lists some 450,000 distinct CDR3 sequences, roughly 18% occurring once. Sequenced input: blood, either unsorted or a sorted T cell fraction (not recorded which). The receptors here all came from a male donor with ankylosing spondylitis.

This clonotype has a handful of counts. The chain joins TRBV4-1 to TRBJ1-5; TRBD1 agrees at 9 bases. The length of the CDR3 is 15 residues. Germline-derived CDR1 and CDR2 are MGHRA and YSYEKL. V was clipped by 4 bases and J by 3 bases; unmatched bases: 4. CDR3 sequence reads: CASSPGDRDNQPQHF. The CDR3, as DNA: TGCGCCAGCAGCCCTGGGGACAGGGACAATCAGCCCCAGCATTTT.

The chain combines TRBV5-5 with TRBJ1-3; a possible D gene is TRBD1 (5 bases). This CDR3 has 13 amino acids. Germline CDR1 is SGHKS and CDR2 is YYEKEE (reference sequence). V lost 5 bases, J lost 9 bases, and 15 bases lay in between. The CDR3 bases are TGTGCCAGCAGTCGCCGGGACGATGCCACCATATATTTT. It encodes CASSRRDDATIYF.

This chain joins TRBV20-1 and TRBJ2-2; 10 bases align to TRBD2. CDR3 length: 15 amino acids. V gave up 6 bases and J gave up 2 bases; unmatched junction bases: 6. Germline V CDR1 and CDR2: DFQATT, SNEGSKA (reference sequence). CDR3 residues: CSARTSGSNTGELFF. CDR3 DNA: TGCAGTGCCCGGACTAGCGGTTCAAACACCGGGGAGCTGTTTTTT.

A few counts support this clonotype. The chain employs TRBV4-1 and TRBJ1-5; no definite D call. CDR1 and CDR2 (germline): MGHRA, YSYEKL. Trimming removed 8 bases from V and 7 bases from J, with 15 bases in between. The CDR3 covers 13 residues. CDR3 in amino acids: CASARLGGQPQHF. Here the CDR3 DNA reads TGCGCCAGCGCCAGATTGGGCGGGCAGCCCCAGCATTTT.

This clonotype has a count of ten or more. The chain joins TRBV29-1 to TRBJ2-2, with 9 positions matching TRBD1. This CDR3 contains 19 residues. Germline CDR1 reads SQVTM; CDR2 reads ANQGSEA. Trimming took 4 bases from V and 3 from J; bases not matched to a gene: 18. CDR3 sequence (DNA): TGCAGCGTTGGATCGGTTCTGGACAGGGGCTCGAGGGACACCGGGGAGCTGTTTTTT. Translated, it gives CSVGSVLDRGSRDTGELFF.

The CDR3, as DNA: TGTGCCTGGAGGGAAATTAGCGGGAGTAACATTCAGTACTTC. Residues: CAWREISGSNIQYF. The V gene is TRBV30, the J gene TRBJ2-4; 9 bases are a match to TRBD2. J was trimmed by 7 bases and V by 3 bases; bases with no gene match: 7. CDR3 length: 14 residues. Germline lookup yields CDR1 GTSNPN and CDR2 SVGIG (reference sequence).

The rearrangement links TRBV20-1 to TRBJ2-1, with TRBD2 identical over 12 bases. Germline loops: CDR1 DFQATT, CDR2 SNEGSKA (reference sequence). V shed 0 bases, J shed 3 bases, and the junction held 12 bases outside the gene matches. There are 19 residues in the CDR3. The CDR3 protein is CSARDPETSGGLHYNEQFF. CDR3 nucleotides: TGCAGTGCTAGAGATCCGGAGACTAGCGGGGGACTTCACTACAATGAGCAGTTCTTC.

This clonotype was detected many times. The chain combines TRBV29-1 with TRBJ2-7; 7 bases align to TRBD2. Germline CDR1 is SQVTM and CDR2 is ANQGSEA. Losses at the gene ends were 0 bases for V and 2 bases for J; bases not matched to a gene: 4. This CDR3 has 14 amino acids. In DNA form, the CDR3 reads TGCAGCGTTGAAGAGGCTAGCGGCCCCTACGAGCAGTACTTC. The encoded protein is CSVEEASGPYEQYF.

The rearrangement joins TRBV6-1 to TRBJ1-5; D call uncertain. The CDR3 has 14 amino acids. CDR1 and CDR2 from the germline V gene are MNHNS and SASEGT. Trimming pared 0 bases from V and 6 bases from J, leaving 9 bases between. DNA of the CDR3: TGTGCCAGCAGTGAAGCCCCAGGCAGTCAGCCCCAGCATTTT. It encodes CASSEAPGSQPQHF.

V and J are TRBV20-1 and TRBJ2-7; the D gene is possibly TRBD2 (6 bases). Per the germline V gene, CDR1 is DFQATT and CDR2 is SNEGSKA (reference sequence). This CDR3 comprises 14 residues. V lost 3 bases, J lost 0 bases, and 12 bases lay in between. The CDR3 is CSASRAGPSYEQYF. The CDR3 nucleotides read TGCAGTGCTAGCCGCGCGGGGCCCTCCTACGAGCAGTACTTC.

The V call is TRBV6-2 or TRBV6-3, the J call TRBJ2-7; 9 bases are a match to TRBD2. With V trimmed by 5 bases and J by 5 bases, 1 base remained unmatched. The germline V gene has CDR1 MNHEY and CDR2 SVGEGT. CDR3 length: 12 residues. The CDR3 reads CASSRLADEQYF. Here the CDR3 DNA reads TGTGCCAGCAGTCGACTAGCGGACGAGCAGTACTTC.

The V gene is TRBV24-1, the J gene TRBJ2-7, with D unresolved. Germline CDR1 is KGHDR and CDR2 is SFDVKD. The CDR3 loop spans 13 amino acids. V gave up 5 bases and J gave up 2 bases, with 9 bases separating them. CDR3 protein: CATSGKGTYEQYF. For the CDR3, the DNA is TGTGCCACCAGTGGAAAGGGTACCTACGAGCAGTACTTC.

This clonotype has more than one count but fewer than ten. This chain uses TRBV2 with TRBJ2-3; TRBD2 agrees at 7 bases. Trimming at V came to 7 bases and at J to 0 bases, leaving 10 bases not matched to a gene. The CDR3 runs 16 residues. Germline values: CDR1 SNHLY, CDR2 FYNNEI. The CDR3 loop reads CASIRGDWGSTDTQYF. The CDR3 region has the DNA TGTGCCAGCATTCGGGGGGATTGGGGAAGCACAGATACGCAGTATTTT.

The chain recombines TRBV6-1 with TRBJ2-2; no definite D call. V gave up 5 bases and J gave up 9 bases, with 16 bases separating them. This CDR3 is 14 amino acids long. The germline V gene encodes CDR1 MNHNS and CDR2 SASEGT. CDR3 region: CASSLSDLTRELFF. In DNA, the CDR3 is TGTGCCAGCAGTCTTTCCGACCTTACCCGGGAGCTGTTTTTT.

CDR3: CASSQDRGPMNTEAFF. The CDR3 DNA reads as TGTGCCAGCAGCCAAGATCGGGGACCGATGAACACTGAAGCTTTCTTT. The chain recombines TRBV4-2 with TRBJ1-1; a possible D gene is TRBD1 (5 bases). The V gene's germline CDR1 is LGHNA and CDR2 YNFKEQ. V lost 0 bases and J 0 bases, leaving 11 bases between the germline ends. This CDR3 comprises 16 residues.

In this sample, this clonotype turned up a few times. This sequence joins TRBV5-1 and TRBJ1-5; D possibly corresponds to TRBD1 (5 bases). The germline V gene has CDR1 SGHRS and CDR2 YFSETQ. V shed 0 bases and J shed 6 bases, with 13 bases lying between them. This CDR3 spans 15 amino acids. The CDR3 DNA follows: TGCGCCAGCAGCTTGGGGGACTTCGGGGGTCAGCCCCAGCATTTT. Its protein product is CASSLGDFGGQPQHF.

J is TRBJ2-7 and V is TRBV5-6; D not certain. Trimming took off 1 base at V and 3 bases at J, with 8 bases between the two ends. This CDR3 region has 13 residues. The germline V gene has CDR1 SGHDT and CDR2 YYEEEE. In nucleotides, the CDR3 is TGTGCCAGCAGCTTGTTGGTTGGCTACGAGCAGTACTTC. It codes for CASSLLVGYEQYF. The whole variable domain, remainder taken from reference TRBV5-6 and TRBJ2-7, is DAGVTQSPTHLIKTRGQQVTLRCSPKSGHDTVSWYQQALGQGPQFIFQYYEEEERQRGNFPDRFSGHQFPNYSSELNVNALLLGDSALYLCASSLLVGYEQYFGPGTRLTVT.

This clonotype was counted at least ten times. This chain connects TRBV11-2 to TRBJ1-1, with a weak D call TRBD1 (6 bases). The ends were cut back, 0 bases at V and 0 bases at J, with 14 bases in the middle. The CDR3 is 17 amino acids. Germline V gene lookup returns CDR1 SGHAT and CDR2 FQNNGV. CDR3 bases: TGTGCCAGCAGCTTAGATTGGGGGGCCCAGCTGAACACTGAAGCTTTCTTT. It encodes CASSLDWGAQLNTEAFF.

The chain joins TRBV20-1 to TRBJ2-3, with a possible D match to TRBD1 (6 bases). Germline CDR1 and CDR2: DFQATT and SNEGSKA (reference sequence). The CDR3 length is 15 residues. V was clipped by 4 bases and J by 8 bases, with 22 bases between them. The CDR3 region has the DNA TGCAGTGCTATGATTAACAGGGTACCTGGCGCTACGCAGTATTTT. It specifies CSAMINRVPGATQYF.

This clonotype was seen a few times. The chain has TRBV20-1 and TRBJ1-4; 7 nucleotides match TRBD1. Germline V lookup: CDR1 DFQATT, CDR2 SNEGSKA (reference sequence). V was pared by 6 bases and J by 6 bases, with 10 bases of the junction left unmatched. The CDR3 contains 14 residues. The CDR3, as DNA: TGCAGTGCCTCCCCGACAGGGAAGGATGAAAAACTGTTTTTT. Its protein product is CSASPTGKDEKLFF.

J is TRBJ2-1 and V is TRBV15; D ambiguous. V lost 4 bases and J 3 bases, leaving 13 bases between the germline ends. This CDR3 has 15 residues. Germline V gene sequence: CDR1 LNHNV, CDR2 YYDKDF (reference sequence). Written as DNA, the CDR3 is TGTGCCACCAGCACCCCCGTGGAAGGCTACAATGAGCAGTTCTTC. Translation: CATSTPVEGYNEQFF.

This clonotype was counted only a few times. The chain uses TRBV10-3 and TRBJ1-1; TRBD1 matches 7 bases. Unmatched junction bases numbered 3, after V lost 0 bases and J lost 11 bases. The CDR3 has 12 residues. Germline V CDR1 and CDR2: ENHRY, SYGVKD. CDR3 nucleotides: TGTGCCATCAGTGAGTCGACAGGGTCGGCTTTCTTT. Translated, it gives CAISESTGSAFF.

CDR3 coding DNA: TGTGCCAGCAGCCACGGGAGGGATTATGGCTACACCTTC. This translates into CASSHGRDYGYTF. The rearrangement uses TRBV3-1 and TRBJ1-2; D is uncertain. Germline V lookup: CDR1 LGHDT, CDR2 YNNKEL (reference sequence). V was trimmed by 3 bases and J by 5 bases, leaving 10 bases between them. The CDR3 covers 13 residues.

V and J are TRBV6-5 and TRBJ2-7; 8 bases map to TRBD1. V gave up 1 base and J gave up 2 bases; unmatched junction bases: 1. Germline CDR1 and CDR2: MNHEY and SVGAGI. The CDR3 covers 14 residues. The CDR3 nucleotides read TGTGCCAGCAGTTACTGGGACAGGCCCTACGAGCAGTACTTC. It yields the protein CASSYWDRPYEQYF.

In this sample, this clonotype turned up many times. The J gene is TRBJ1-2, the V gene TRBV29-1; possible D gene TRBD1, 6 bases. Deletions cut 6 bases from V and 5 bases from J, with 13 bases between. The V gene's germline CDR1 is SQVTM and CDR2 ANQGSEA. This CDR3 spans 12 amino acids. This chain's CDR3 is CSVTGGPYGYTF. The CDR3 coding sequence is TGCAGCGTCACTGGGGGGCCGTATGGCTACACCTTC.

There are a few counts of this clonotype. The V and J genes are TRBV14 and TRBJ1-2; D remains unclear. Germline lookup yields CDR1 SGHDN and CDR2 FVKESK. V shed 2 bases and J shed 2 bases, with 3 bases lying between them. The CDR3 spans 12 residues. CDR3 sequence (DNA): TGTGCCAGCAGCCAACAGAACTATGGCTACACCTTC. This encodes CASSQQNYGYTF.

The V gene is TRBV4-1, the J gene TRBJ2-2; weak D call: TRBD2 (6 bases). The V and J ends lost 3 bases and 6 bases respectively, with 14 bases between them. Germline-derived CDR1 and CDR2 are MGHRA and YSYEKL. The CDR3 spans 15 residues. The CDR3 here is CASSQPGASPGELFF. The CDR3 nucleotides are TGCGCCAGCAGCCAGCCGGGAGCCAGTCCCGGGGAGCTGTTTTTT.

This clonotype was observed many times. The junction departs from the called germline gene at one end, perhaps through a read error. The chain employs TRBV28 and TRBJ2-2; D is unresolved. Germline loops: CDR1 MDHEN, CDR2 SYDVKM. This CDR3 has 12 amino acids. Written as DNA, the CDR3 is TGTGCCAGCAGCTTATTAACCGGGGAGCTGTTTTTT. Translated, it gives CASSLLTGELFF.